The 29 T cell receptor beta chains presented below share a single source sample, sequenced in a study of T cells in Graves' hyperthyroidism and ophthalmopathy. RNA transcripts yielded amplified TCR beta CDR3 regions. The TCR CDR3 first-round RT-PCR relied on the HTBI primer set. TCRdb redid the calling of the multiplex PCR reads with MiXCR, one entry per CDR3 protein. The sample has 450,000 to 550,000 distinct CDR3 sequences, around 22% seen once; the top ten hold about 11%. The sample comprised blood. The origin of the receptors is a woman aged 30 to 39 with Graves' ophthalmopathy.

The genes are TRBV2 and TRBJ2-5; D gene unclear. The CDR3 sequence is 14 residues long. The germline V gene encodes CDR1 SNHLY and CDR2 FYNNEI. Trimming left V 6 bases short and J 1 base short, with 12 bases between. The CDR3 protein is CASSATRTQETQYF. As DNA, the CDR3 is TGTGCCAGCAGCGCAACACGGACCCAAGAGACCCAGTACTTC.

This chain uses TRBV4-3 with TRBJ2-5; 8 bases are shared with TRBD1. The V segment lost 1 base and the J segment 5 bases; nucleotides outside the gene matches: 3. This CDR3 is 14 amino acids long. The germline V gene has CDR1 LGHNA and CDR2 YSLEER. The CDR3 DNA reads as TGCGCCAGCAGCCAAGGGACAGGGTCCGAGACCCAGTACTTC. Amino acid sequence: CASSQGTGSETQYF.

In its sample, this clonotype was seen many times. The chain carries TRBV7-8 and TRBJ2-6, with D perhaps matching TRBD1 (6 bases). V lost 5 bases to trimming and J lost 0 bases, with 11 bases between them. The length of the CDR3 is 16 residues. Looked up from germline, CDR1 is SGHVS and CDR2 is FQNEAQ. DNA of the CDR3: TGTGCCAGCAGCCTAGGGGGATCCTCTGGGGCCAACGTCCTGACTTTC. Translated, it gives CASSLGGSSGANVLTF.

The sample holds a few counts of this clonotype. The CDR3 loop reads CASKQGDTEAFF. The CDR3 nucleotides are TGTGCCAGCAAGCAGGGAGACACTGAAGCTTTCTTT. The rearrangement joins TRBV12-3 or TRBV12-4 to TRBJ1-1; tentative D call: TRBD1 (5 bases). Trimming stripped 7 bases from V and 3 bases from J, with 9 bases between. This CDR3 has 12 residues.

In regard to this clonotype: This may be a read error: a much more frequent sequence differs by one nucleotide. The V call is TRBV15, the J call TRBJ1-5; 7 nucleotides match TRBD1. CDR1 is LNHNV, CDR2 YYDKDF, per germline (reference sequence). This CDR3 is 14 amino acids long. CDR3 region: CAISRAPGGQPQHF. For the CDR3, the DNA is TGTGCCATCAGCAGAGCTCCAGGGGGTCAGCCCCAGCATTTT.

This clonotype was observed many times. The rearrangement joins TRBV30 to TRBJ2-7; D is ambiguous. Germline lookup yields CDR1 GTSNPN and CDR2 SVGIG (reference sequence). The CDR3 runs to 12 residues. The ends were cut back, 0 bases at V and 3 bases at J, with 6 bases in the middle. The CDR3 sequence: CAWSVLRYEQYF. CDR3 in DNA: TGTGCCTGGAGTGTCCTGCGCTACGAGCAGTACTTC.

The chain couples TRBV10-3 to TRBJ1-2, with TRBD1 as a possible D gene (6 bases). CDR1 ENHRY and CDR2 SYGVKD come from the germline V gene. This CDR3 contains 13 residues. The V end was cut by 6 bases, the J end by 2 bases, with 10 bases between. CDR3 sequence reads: CAIRGALNYGYTF. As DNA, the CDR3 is TGTGCCATCAGGGGGGCCTTGAACTATGGCTACACCTTC.

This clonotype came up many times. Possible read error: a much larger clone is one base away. DNA for the CDR3: TGTGCCAGCAGTTACTCGGACAGGACCTACGAGCAGTACTTC. Translated, it gives CASSYSDRTYEQYF. The rearrangement uses TRBV6-2 or TRBV6-3 and TRBJ2-7; 7 bases are a match to TRBD1. This CDR3 contains 14 residues. V lost 0 bases to trimming and J lost 2 bases; unmatched junction nucleotides: 1. CDR1 is MNHEY and CDR2 is SVGEGT in the germline V gene.

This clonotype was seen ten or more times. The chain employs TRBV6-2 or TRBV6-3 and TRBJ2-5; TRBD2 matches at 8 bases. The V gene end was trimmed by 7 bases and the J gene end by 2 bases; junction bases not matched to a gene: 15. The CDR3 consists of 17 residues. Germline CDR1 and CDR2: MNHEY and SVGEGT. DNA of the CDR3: TGTGCCAGCACCCTTGGAGCCAGCGGGGGAGCTCAAGAGACCCAGTACTTC. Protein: CASTLGASGGAQETQYF.

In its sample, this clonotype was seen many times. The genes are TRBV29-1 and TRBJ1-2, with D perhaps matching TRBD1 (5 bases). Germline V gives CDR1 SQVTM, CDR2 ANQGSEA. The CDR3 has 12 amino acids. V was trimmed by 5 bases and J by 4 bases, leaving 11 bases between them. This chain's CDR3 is CSVNKGSYGYTF. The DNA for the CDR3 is TGCAGCGTTAATAAGGGGTCCTATGGCTACACCTTC.

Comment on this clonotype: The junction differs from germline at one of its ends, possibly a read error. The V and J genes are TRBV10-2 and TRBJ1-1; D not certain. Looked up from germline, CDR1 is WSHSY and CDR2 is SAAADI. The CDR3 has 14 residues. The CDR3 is CASSPRLLNTEAFF. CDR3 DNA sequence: TGTGCCAGCAGCCCCCGATTGCTGAACACTGAAGCTTTCTTT.

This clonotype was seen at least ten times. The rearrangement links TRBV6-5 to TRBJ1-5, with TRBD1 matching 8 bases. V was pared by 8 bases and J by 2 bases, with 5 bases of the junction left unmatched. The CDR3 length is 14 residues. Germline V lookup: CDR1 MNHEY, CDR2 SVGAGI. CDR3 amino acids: CASRTTGGNQPQHF. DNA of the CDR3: TGTGCCAGCCGGACGACAGGGGGCAATCAGCCCCAGCATTTT.

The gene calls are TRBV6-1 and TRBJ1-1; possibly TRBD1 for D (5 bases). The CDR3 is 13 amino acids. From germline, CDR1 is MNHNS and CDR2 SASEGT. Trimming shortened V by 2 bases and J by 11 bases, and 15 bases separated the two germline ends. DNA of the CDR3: TGTGCCAGCAGTGAAAGGGGCCACAGATTCGCTTTCTTT. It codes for CASSERGHRFAFF.

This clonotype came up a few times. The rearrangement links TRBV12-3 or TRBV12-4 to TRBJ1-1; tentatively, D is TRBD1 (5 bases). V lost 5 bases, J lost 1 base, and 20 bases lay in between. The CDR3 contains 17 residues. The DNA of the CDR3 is TGTGCCAGCAGTCCAGACCCGGGACGGAATGCGAACACTGAAGCTTTCTTT. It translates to CASSPDPGRNANTEAFF.

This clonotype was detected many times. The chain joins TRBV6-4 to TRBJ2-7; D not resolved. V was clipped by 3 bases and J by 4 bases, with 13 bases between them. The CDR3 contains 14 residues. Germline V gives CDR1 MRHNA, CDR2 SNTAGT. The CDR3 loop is CASSEWVKVYEQYF. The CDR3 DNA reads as TGTGCCAGCAGTGAGTGGGTAAAGGTATACGAGCAGTACTTC.

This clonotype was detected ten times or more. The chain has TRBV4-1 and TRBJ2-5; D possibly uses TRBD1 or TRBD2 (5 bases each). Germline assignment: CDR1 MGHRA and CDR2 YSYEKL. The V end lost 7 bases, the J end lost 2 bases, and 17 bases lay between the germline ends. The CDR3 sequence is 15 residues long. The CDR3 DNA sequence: TGCGCCAGCAAAAGGCTGGGGCTAGCACAAGAGACCCAGTACTTC. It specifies CASKRLGLAQETQYF.

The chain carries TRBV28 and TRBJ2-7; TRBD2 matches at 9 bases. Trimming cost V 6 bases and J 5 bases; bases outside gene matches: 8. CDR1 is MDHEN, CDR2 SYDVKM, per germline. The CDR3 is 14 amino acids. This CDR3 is CASRRSGRKNEQYF. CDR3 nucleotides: TGTGCCAGCAGGAGGAGCGGGAGGAAAAACGAGCAGTACTTC.

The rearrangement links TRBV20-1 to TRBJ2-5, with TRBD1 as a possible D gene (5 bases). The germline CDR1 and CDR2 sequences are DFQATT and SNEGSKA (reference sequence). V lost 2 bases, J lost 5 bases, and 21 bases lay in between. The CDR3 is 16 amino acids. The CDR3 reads CSARSWGRALDETQYF. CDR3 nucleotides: TGCAGTGCTAGAAGTTGGGGCAGGGCCCTCGACGAGACCCAGTACTTC.

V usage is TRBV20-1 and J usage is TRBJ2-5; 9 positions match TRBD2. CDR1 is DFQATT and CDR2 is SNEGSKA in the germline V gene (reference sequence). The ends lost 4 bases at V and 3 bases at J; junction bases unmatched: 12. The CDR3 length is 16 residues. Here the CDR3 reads CSATRPGLARKETQYF. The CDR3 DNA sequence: TGCAGTGCTACCCGTCCGGGACTAGCAAGGAAAGAGACCCAGTACTTC.

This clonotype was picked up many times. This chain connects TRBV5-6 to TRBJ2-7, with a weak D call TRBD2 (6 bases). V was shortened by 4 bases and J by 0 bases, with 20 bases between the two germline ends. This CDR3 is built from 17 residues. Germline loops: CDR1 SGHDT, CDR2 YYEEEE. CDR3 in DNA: TGTGCCAGCAGCAGGGCGGCCGGGACTCCGAGCTCCTACGAGCAGTACTTC. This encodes CASSRAAGTPSSYEQYF.

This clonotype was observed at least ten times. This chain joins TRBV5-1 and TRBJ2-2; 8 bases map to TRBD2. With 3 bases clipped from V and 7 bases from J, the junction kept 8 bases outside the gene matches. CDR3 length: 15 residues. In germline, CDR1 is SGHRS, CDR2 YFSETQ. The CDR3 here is CASSSLGGADGELFF. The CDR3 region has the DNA TGCGCCAGCAGCTCCCTCGGGGGGGCCGACGGGGAGCTGTTTTTT.

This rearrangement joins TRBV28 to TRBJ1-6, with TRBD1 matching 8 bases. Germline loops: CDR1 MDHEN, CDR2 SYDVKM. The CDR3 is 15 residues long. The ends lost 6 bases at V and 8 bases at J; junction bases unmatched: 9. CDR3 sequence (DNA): TGTGCCAGCAGATTGCTCAGGACAGGGCATTCACCCCTCCACTTT. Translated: CASRLLRTGHSPLHF.

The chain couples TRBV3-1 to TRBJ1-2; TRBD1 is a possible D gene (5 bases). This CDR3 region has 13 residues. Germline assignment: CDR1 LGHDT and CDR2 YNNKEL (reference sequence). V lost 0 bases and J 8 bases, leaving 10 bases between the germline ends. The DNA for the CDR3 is TGTGCCAGCAGCCAAGACAGGGTTTTGGGCTACACCTTC. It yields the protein CASSQDRVLGYTF.

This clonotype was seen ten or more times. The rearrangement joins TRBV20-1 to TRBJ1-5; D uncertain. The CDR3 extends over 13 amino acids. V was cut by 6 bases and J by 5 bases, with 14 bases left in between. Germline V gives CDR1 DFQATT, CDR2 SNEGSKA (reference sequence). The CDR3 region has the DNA TGCAGTGCCCACCTCTTGCGGGATCAGCCCCAGCATTTT. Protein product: CSAHLLRDQPQHF.

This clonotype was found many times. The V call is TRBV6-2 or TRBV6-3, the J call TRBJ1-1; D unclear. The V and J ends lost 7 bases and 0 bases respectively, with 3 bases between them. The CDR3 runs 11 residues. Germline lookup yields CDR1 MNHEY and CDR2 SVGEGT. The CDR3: CASKMNTEAFF. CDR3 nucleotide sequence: TGTGCCAGCAAAATGAACACTGAAGCTTTCTTT.

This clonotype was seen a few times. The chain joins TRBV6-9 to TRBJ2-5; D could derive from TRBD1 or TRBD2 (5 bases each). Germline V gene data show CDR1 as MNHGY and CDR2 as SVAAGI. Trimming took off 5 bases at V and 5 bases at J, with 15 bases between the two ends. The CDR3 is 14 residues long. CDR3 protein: CASSDYGDEETQYF. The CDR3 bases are TGTGCCAGCAGTGATTACGGGGACGAGGAGACCCAGTACTTC.

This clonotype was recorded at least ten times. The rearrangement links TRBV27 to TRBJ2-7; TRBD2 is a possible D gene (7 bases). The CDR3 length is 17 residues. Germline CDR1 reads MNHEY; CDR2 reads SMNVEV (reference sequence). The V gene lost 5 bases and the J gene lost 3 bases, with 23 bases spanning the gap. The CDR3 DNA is TGTGCCAGCAGTCCCCTTGGGAGCGGGACACACTTCTACGAGCAGTACTTC. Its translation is CASSPLGSGTHFYEQYF.

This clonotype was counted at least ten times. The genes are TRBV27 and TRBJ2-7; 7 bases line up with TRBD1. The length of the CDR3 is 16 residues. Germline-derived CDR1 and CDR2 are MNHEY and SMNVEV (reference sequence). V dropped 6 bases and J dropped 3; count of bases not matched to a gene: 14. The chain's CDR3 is CASSSESTGNIYEQYF. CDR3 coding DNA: TGTGCCAGCAGCTCCGAGTCGACAGGGAATATCTACGAGCAGTACTTC.

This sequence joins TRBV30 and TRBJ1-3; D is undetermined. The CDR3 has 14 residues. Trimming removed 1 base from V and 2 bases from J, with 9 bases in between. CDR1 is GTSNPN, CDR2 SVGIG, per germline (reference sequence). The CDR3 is CAWSEGFPGNTIYF. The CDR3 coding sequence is TGTGCCTGGAGTGAGGGATTTCCTGGAAACACCATATATTTT.